This T cell receptor beta chain appears in the sequencing data of a study of blood T cell repertoires in COVID-19. Study details: The samples span acute and convalescent COVID-19 from the United States, Italy and Spain. In each case, the material was cDNA or gDNA derived from T cells, B-cell-depleted T cells, or PBMCs.

Authors' analysis steps: Reference gene primer amplification gave nucleated cell count estimates. Profiled with immunoSEQ multiplex PCR; TCRdb holds only in-frame clones, not every one. The DNA gave D and trimming, while V, J and clone size come from that table. The data show around 56,000 clones, with about 73% seen just once and more than 11% held by the top ten. Germline V gene data show CDR1 as SGHAT and CDR2 as FQNNGV. V lost 3 bases and J lost 6, with 10 bases in between. The CDR3 consists of 13 residues. The sequencing input was peripheral blood. The gene calls are TRBV11-2 and TRBJ2-3; the D gene is possibly TRBD2 (5 bases). The clonotype originates from a woman aged 65 to 85 with acute or convalescent COVID-19. CDR3 nucleotide sequence: TGTGCCAGCAGCTTGAGGGCGTGGGATACGCAGTATTTT. Encoded protein: CASSLRAWDTQYF.